The source of this TCR beta chain is a study of CD8 T cells in ankylosing spondylitis. The sample holds a few counts of this clonotype. This CDR3 comprises 13 residues. Per the germline V gene, CDR1 is MNHNY and CDR2 is SVGAGI (reference sequence). The V end lost 0 bases, the J end lost 3 bases, and 6 bases lay between the germline ends. TCRdb ran MiXCR on the 5' RACE reads and lists one entry per CDR3 protein. Of hundreds of thousands of distinct CDR3 sequences listed, less than 25% are singletons. The receptor was isolated from a female donor with ankylosing spondylitis or in good health (not recorded which). The chain uses TRBV6-6 and TRBJ2-7; no definite D call. The material sequenced was blood, either unsorted or a sorted T cell fraction (not recorded which). The chain's CDR3 is CASSYSRIYEQYF. Here the CDR3 DNA reads TGTGCCAGCAGTTACTCCCGAATCTACGAGCAGTACTTC.